What follows are 22 T cell receptor beta chains derived from one specimen sequenced in a study of monozygotic twins with inflammatory bowel disease. TCRdb reprocessed the 5' RACE reads and keeps a single row for each CDR3 protein, giving no DNA. The listing records around 370,000 distinct CDR3 sequences. The sequenced material came from blood. These receptors were collected from a human donor with ulcerative colitis or Crohn's disease, or a healthy co-twin of an affected twin (not recorded which).

The chain couples TRBV7-2 to TRBJ1-2. Germline CDR1 and CDR2: SGHTA and FQGNSA. CDR3 length: 13 amino acids. The CDR3 here is CASSFGPSYGYTF.

This sequence joins TRBV7-2 and TRBJ1-6; the TCRdb call, TRBD1, lacks DNA for checking. From germline, CDR1 is SGHTA and CDR2 FQGNSA. The CDR3 sequence is 14 residues long. Here the CDR3 reads CASSFGTGGSPLHF. The full variable domain, completed using reference TRBV7-2 and TRBJ1-6, is GAGVSQSPSNKVTEKGKDVELRCDPISGHTALYWYRQSLGQGLEFLIYFQGNSAPDKSGLPSDRFSAERTGGSVSTLTIQRTQQEDSAVYLCASSFGTGGSPLHFGNGTRLTVT.

The chain links TRBV5-1 to TRBJ1-2. Per the germline V gene, CDR1 is SGHRS and CDR2 is YFSETQ. CDR3 length: 14 amino acids. CDR3 protein: CASSLVVGGYGYTF.

The chain has TRBV25-1 and TRBJ2-6. The V gene's germline CDR1 is MGHDK and CDR2 SYGVNS. The CDR3 length is 15 residues. Here the CDR3 reads CASSEFGSGANVLTF.

The chain uses TRBV20-1 and TRBJ1-5; TCRdb reports TRBD1, a call that lacks DNA to check it against. The CDR3 totals 15 residues. Per germline, CDR1 DFQATT and CDR2 SNEGSKA (reference sequence). The chain's CDR3 is CSASKVQGRGQPQHF.

The chain is built from TRBV7-2 and TRBJ1-1; with no DNA, the TCRdb D assignment of TRBD1 cannot be verified. This CDR3 is built from 17 residues. Germline values: CDR1 SGHTA, CDR2 FQGNSA. CDR3 region: CASSSRGGAAGNTEAFF.

V and J are TRBV18 and TRBJ1-1. Looked up from germline, CDR1 is KGHSH and CDR2 is LQKENI. The CDR3 contains 13 residues. The CDR3 region is CASSRGGHTEAFF. The variable domain in full, completed from reference TRBV18 and TRBJ1-1, reads NAGVMQNPRHLVRRRGQEARLRCSPMKGHSHVYWYRQLPEEGLKFMVYLQKENIIDESGMPKERFSAEFPKEGPSILRIQQVVRGDSAAYFCASSRGGHTEAFFGQGTRLTVV.

J is TRBJ1-2 and V is TRBV12-3 or TRBV12-4; TCRdb picks TRBD1, but there is no DNA to check that call. The CDR3 is made up of 15 amino acids. This CDR3 is CASSPRTGRNYGYTF.

The chain carries TRBV7-8 and TRBJ2-2; TCRdb picks TRBD1, but there is no DNA to check that call. Germline V CDR1 and CDR2: SGHVS, FQNEAQ. CDR3 length equals 17 residues. The CDR3 region is CASSQDRGRELGGELFF. Drawing the rest from reference TRBV7-8 and TRBJ2-2, the complete variable domain is GAGVSQSPRYKVAKRGQDVALRCDPISGHVSLFWYQQALGQGPEFLTYFQNEAQLDKSGLPSDRFFAERPEGSVSTLKIQRTQQEDSAVYLCASSQDRGRELGGELFFGEGSRLTVL.

The chain has TRBV4-3 and TRBJ1-1. CDR3 length equals 16 residues. Germline lookup yields CDR1 LGHNA and CDR2 YSLEER. This chain's CDR3 is CASSQDRTKRYTEAFF.

The rearrangement joins TRBV18 to TRBJ1-2; TCRdb reports TRBD1, a call that lacks DNA to check it against. Germline CDR1 KGHSH, CDR2 LQKENI. The CDR3 contains 14 residues. This CDR3 is CASVQEDRAYGYTF.

The CDR3 sequence is CASSLRRTGYGYTF. The chain employs TRBV6-1 and TRBJ1-2; TCRdb's assignment of TRBD1 cannot be checked, as there is no DNA. Germline CDR1 is MNHNS and CDR2 is SASEGT. This CDR3 has 14 amino acids.

This rearrangement joins TRBV27 to TRBJ2-1; TCRdb calls TRBD2, which cannot be checked without DNA. Per germline, CDR1 MNHEY and CDR2 SMNVEV (reference sequence). The CDR3 loop spans 15 amino acids. CDR3 amino acids: CASSPPANTANEQFF.

The chain uses TRBV19 and TRBJ2-4; the TCRdb call, TRBD1, lacks DNA for checking. This CDR3 has 12 residues. Germline CDR1 LNHDA, CDR2 SQIVND (reference sequence). CDR3 sequence: CASGTAKNMQYF.

The V and J genes are TRBV12-3 or TRBV12-4 and TRBJ1-5; the TCRdb D gene call, TRBD1, has no DNA to confirm it. The CDR3 is 14 amino acids. CDR3 region: CASSGQGAYQPQHF.

J is TRBJ2-2 and V is TRBV6-5; TCRdb designates TRBD1, a call that cannot be tested without DNA. CDR1 is MNHEY and CDR2 is SVGAGI in the germline V gene. The CDR3 consists of 17 residues. The CDR3 here is CASSFLSGTTATGELFF.

The chain joins TRBV7-3 to TRBJ2-2; lacking DNA, the TRBD1 call made by TCRdb goes unchecked. The CDR3 contains 16 residues. Germline V CDR1 and CDR2: SGHTA, FQGTGA. The CDR3 sequence: CASSLTGGTNTGELFF.

The V and J genes are TRBV19 and TRBJ2-1; TCRdb calls TRBD2, which cannot be checked without DNA. The CDR3 totals 17 residues. From germline, CDR1 is LNHDA and CDR2 SQIVND (reference sequence). The CDR3 protein is CASSIDSGGILTNEQFF.

V gene TRBV7-2 combines with J gene TRBJ1-5; TCRdb's D call, TRBD1, is unchecked because there is no DNA. The CDR3 is 14 amino acids. Germline CDR1 SGHTA, CDR2 FQGNSA. The CDR3 is CASSSPGQGIPQHF.

V and J are TRBV18 and TRBJ2-1; TCRdb gives TRBD1 as the D gene, but with no DNA this cannot be confirmed. The CDR3 is 15 residues long. Germline-derived CDR1 and CDR2 are KGHSH and LQKENI. CDR3 amino acids: CASSTRRGARNEQFF. Complete variable domain (other parts from reference TRBV18 and TRBJ2-1): NAGVMQNPRHLVRRRGQEARLRCSPMKGHSHVYWYRQLPEEGLKFMVYLQKENIIDESGMPKERFSAEFPKEGPSILRIQQVVRGDSAAYFCASSTRRGARNEQFFGPGTRLTVL.

The V call is TRBV20-1, the J call TRBJ1-3. This CDR3 region has 13 residues. Per germline, CDR1 DFQATT and CDR2 SNEGSKA (reference sequence). The CDR3 sequence is CSAGQGSGNTIYF.

CDR3 sequence reads: CSARAPGTPNTGELFF. V is TRBV20-1 and J is TRBJ2-2; no DNA is available, so the TRBD1 call from TCRdb remains unchecked. The CDR3 spans 16 residues. CDR1 DFQATT and CDR2 SNEGSKA come from the germline V gene (reference sequence).